What follows are 30 T cell receptor beta chains derived from one specimen sequenced in a study of shared clonotypes between healthy human individuals. Clones were sequenced by immunoSEQ multiplex PCR, and TCRdb holds only the in-frame ones, with some missing. The sample lists 650,000 to 700,000 clones; 90% were seen once. Sequencing input: memory CD8+ T cells from PBMCs. Subset given: CD45RO+ cells pooled with CCR7-negative TemRA cells. The source of these receptors is a man between 18 and 35 years old in good health. Some clones in this sample may be carry-over from other donors' samples.

The chain carries TRBV10-3 and TRBJ2-5, with 7 bases matching TRBD2. The tail of the sequence fits TRBJ2-7 better, so the J call may be wrong. Germline V gene data show CDR1 as ENHRY and CDR2 as SYGVKD. The CDR3 has 15 residues. In DNA form, the CDR3 reads TGTGCCATCAGTCTCCGGGACTACAGCTCCTACGAGCAGTACTTC. Encoded protein: CAISLRDYSSYEQYF.

This rearrangement joins TRBV14 to TRBJ2-7; unclear D gene. The germline V gene encodes CDR1 SGHDN and CDR2 FVKESK. V was trimmed by 4 bases and J by 5 bases, leaving 9 bases between them. The CDR3 is 12 residues long. CDR3 in DNA: TGTGCCAGCAGCCCTATGGGTGACGAGCAGTACTTC. Amino acid sequence: CASSPMGDEQYF.

This clone was seen a few times. The genes are TRBV2 and TRBJ2-5, with TRBD1 matching 7 bases. The V and J ends lost 4 bases and 2 bases, in that order; junction bases with no gene match: 10. The CDR3 extends over 16 amino acids. Germline lookup yields CDR1 SNHLY and CDR2 FYNNEI. The CDR3 sequence is CASSGGGGYVQETQYF. The CDR3 DNA sequence: TGTGCCAGCAGTGGAGGGGGCGGCTATGTACAAGAGACCCAGTACTTC. The variable domain in full, with the rest retrieved from reference TRBV2 and TRBJ2-5, is EPEVTQTPSHQVTQMGQEVILRCVPISNHLYFYWYRQILGQKVEFLVSFYNNEISEKSEIFDDQFSVERPDGSNFTLKIRSTKLEDSAMYFCASSGGGGYVQETQYFGPGTRLLVL.

This sequence joins TRBV13 and TRBJ2-3; D perhaps matches TRBD1 (6 bases). CDR1 and CDR2 (germline): PRHDT, FYEKMQ (reference sequence). Trimming pared 5 bases from V and 4 bases from J, leaving 22 bases between. The CDR3 spans 17 residues. The CDR3: CASSAGLDRHGADTQYF. In DNA, the CDR3 is TGTGCCAGCAGCGCAGGTTTAGACAGGCATGGGGCAGATACGCAGTATTTT.

This clone has just a few counts. The genes are TRBV25-1 and TRBJ1-1, with D possibly TRBD1 on 5 matching bases. The CDR3 consists of 13 residues. The ends were cut back, 5 bases at V and 4 bases at J, with 11 bases in the middle. In germline, CDR1 is MGHDK, CDR2 SYGVNS. CDR3 sequence reads: CASSLGDATEAFF. CDR3 bases: TGTGCCAGCAGTTTAGGGGACGCCACTGAAGCTTTCTTT. Based on the CDR3 plus reference TRBV25-1 and TRBJ1-1, the full variable domain is EADIYQTPRYLVIGTGKKITLECSQTMGHDKMYWYQQDPGMELHLIHYSYGVNSTEKGDLSSESTVSRIRTEHFPLTLESARPSHTSQYLCASSLGDATEAFFGQGTRLTVV.

The V and J genes are TRBV6-1 and TRBJ2-2; 9 bases agree with TRBD1. Germline values: CDR1 MNHNS, CDR2 SASEGT. Unmatched junction bases numbered 8, after V lost 2 bases and J lost 7 bases. The CDR3 contains 16 residues. CDR3 nucleotide sequence: TGTGCCAGCAGTGAATGGGGACAGGGCGGTTTCGGGGAGCTGTTTTTT. It translates to CASSEWGQGGFGELFF.

The chain links TRBV7-3 to TRBJ2-5; possibly TRBD1 or TRBD2 for D (5 bases each). CDR1 SGHTA and CDR2 FQGTGA come from the germline V gene. Trimming left V 4 bases short and J 5 bases short, with 20 bases between. This CDR3 comprises 16 residues. The CDR3 sequence: CASSSTARRVGETQYF. CDR3 nucleotides: TGTGCCAGCAGCTCGACAGCTCGGCGGGTCGGGGAGACCCAGTACTTC. Variable domain in full (rest from reference TRBV7-3 and TRBJ2-5): GAGVSQTPSNKVTEKGKYVELRCDPISGHTALYWYRQSLGQGPEFLIYFQGTGAADDSGLPNDRFFAVRPEGSVSTLKIQRTERGDSAVYLCASSSTARRVGETQYFGPGTRLLVL.

V and J are TRBV9 and TRBJ2-1; tentatively, D is TRBD1 or TRBD2 (5 bases each). There are 14 residues in the CDR3. Germline-derived CDR1 and CDR2 are SGDLS and YYNGEE. With 3 bases removed from V and 6 bases from J, the gap between germline ends came to 13 bases. CDR3 loop: CASSATGTSNEQFF. The CDR3 DNA is TGTGCCAGCAGCGCAACCGGGACCAGCAATGAGCAGTTCTTC.

This clone was found once. This chain links TRBV5-1 with TRBJ2-1; 8 positions match TRBD2. CDR3 length equals 14 residues. J lost 2 bases, V lost 6 bases, and 4 bases had no gene match. Germline-derived CDR1 and CDR2 are SGHRS and YFSETQ. The CDR3 spells CASTSGRPYNEQFF. Here the CDR3 DNA reads TGCGCCAGCACGAGCGGGAGACCCTACAATGAGCAGTTCTTC.

The chain carries TRBV2 and TRBJ2-7; 12 bases align to TRBD2. The CDR3 sequence is 15 residues long. V gave up 6 bases and J gave up 0 bases; unmatched junction bases: 3. CDR1 is SNHLY and CDR2 is FYNNEI in the germline V gene. The CDR3 DNA follows: TGTGCCAGCAGCACGACTAGCGGGAGCTCCTACGAGCAGTACTTC. This codes for CASSTTSGSSYEQYF.

The chain links TRBV19 to TRBJ2-7; D gene uncertain. Trimming removed 1 base at V and 5 bases at J, with 9 bases between. The length of the CDR3 is 13 residues. Germline V gene data show CDR1 as LNHDA and CDR2 as SQIVND (reference sequence). The chain's CDR3 is CASSIVLRNEQYF. The CDR3 region has the DNA TGTGCCAGTAGTATAGTGCTTCGGAACGAGCAGTACTTC.

This chain joins TRBV4-3 and TRBJ1-1; D ambiguous. CDR3 size: 15 residues. The V gene lost 4 bases and the J gene lost 3 bases, with 15 bases spanning the gap. Germline assignment: CDR1 LGHNA and CDR2 YSLEER. The CDR3 nucleotides are TGCGCCAGCAGCCGAGGGCTTGGCAAGGACACTGAAGCTTTCTTT. This encodes CASSRGLGKDTEAFF.

The chain links TRBV25-1 to TRBJ2-5; a weak D match, TRBD2 (6 bases). V was pared by 6 bases and J by 8 bases, with 7 bases between. CDR1 MGHDK and CDR2 SYGVNS come from the germline V gene. The CDR3 covers 10 residues. The CDR3 DNA reads as TGTGCCAGCAGGGGAGGCACCCAGTACTTC. Translated: CASRGGTQYF.

J is TRBJ2-1 and V is TRBV30; D remains unclear. V gave up 3 bases and J gave up 0 bases, with 9 bases separating them. Per the germline V gene, CDR1 is GTSNPN and CDR2 is SVGIG (reference sequence). There are 14 residues in the CDR3. CDR3 coding DNA: TGTGCCTGGAGCCCGGGTAGCTCCTACAATGAGCAGTTCTTC. It yields the protein CAWSPGSSYNEQFF.

The chain recombines TRBV5-4 with TRBJ1-1; D gene uncertain. The CDR3 consists of 16 residues. The germline gives CDR1 SGHNT, CDR2 YYREEE (reference sequence). V shed 2 bases and J shed 1 base, with 15 bases lying between them. The chain's CDR3 is CASSFITTRGNTEAFF. CDR3 bases: TGTGCCAGCAGCTTTATAACCACTCGAGGGAACACTGAAGCTTTCTTT.

V is TRBV19 and J is TRBJ2-2; D remains unclear. CDR1 is LNHDA, CDR2 SQIVND, per germline (reference sequence). Between the trimmed V and J ends, which lost 4 bases and 4 bases, there was a span of 10 bases. The CDR3 consists of 14 residues. CDR3 loop: CASSTSPITGELFF. In DNA form, the CDR3 reads TGTGCCAGTAGTACCTCCCCGATCACCGGGGAGCTGTTTTTT.

This rearrangement joins TRBV7-2 to TRBJ2-2; 9 bases align to TRBD2. Trimming removed 5 bases from V and 2 bases from J; junction bases left unmatched: 9. The CDR3 covers 17 residues. The germline V gene encodes CDR1 SGHTA and CDR2 FQGNSA. This CDR3 reads CASSGRPGLANTGELFF. The CDR3 bases are TGTGCCAGCAGCGGACGTCCGGGACTAGCAAACACCGGGGAGCTGTTTTTT. The entire variable domain, with the rest obtained from reference TRBV7-2 and TRBJ2-2, is as follows: GAGVSQSPSNKVTEKGKDVELRCDPISGHTALYWYRQSLGQGLEFLIYFQGNSAPDKSGLPSDRFSAERTGGSVSTLTIQRTQQEDSAVYLCASSGRPGLANTGELFFGEGSRLTVL.

V usage is TRBV6-5 and J usage is TRBJ2-7, with 9 positions matching TRBD2. CDR3 length: 10 residues. The germline gives CDR1 MNHEY, CDR2 SVGAGI. Losses at the gene ends were 8 bases for V and 9 bases for J; bases not matched to a gene: 2. CDR3 region: CASYSGRQYF. Here the CDR3 DNA reads TGTGCCAGCTATAGCGGGAGGCAGTACTTC.

The chain employs TRBV19 and TRBJ2-5; 8 nucleotides align to TRBD1. The V segment lost 5 bases and the J segment 2 bases; nucleotides outside the gene matches: 4. Germline loops: CDR1 LNHDA, CDR2 SQIVND (reference sequence). CDR3 length: 14 residues. CDR3 residues: CASSPRTGQETQYF. For the CDR3, the DNA is TGTGCCAGTAGTCCCCGGACAGGGCAAGAGACCCAGTACTTC.

The table lists this clone with many counts. The chain has TRBV11-2 and TRBJ2-5, with 9 bases aligning to TRBD1. The CDR3 contains 18 residues. The germline V gene has CDR1 SGHAT and CDR2 FQNNGV. V shed 4 bases, J shed 4 bases, and the junction held 16 bases outside the gene matches. The CDR3 sequence: CASSYPHRGREGGETQYF. The CDR3 region has the DNA TGTGCCAGCAGCTACCCGCACAGGGGGCGCGAAGGGGGAGAGACCCAGTACTTC.

The chain carries TRBV5-1 and TRBJ2-7; perhaps TRBD2 as D (5 bases). V was trimmed by 4 bases and J by 2 bases, leaving 19 bases between them. CDR1 is SGHRS and CDR2 is YFSETQ in the germline V gene. There are 16 residues in the CDR3. Here the CDR3 reads CASSQGRRVRPYEQYF. DNA for the CDR3: TGCGCCAGCAGCCAAGGGCGGCGGGTACGCCCCTACGAGCAGTACTTC.

The chain recombines TRBV7-9 with TRBJ1-2; 9 nucleotides agree with TRBD1. CDR1 is SEHNR and CDR2 is FQNEAQ in the germline V gene (reference sequence). Trimming removed 2 bases from V and 6 bases from J; junction bases left unmatched: 4. There are 14 residues in the CDR3. CDR3 sequence: CASSLQGQGDGYTF. CDR3 DNA: TGTGCCAGCAGCTTACAGGGACAGGGCGATGGCTACACCTTC.

The rearrangement links TRBV15 to TRBJ2-3; 8 bases match TRBD2. The CDR3 covers 15 residues. The germline CDR1 and CDR2 sequences are LNHNV and YYDKDF (reference sequence). Trimming at V came to 1 base and at J to 4 bases, leaving 4 bases not matched to a gene. DNA of the CDR3: TGTGCCACCAGCAGAGGGACGGGAGGGGCAGATACGCAGTATTTT. Translating it yields CATSRGTGGADTQYF.

Notes on this clone: Other nucleotide sequences from this sample produce the same CDR3. The gene calls are TRBV4-1 and TRBJ1-1, with a weak D call TRBD1 (5 bases). Between the trimmed V and J ends, which lost 0 bases and 0 bases, there was a span of 11 bases. Germline V gene data show CDR1 as MGHRA and CDR2 as YSYEKL. The CDR3 loop spans 16 amino acids. CDR3 DNA sequence: TGCGCCAGCAGCCAAGATCCAGGGACGGTGAACACTGAAGCTTTCTTT. Translating gives CASSQDPGTVNTEAFF.

V and J are TRBV9 and TRBJ2-1; D gene unclear. Germline V gives CDR1 SGDLS, CDR2 YYNGEE. The CDR3 totals 15 residues. Trimming cost V 2 bases and J 2 bases, with 11 bases left between them. In DNA form, the CDR3 reads TGTGCCAGCAGCGTGGGAACACAAACCTACAATGAGCAGTTCTTC. This sequence encodes CASSVGTQTYNEQFF. Combining the CDR3 with reference TRBV9 and TRBJ2-1 gives the whole variable domain DSGVTQTPKHLITATGQRVTLRCSPRSGDLSVYWYQQSLDQGLQFLIQYYNGEERAKGNILERFSAQQFPDLHSELNLSSLELGDSALYFCASSVGTQTYNEQFFGPGTRLTVL.

The rearrangement links TRBV28 to TRBJ1-3; D is possibly TRBD1 (6 bases). Trimming stripped 1 base from V and 0 bases from J, with 19 bases between. Per germline, CDR1 MDHEN and CDR2 SYDVKM. The CDR3 is made up of 19 amino acids. In nucleotides, the CDR3 is TGTGCCAGCAGTTTATTAAGGGACAAGGGATCCGGCTCTGGAAACACCATATATTTT. It yields the protein CASSLLRDKGSGSGNTIYF.

The chain joins TRBV29-1 to TRBJ2-7; 8 bases map to TRBD2. V was pared by 3 bases and J by 4 bases, with 26 bases of the junction left unmatched. Germline loops: CDR1 SQVTM, CDR2 ANQGSEA. The CDR3 runs to 20 residues. CDR3 sequence: CSVEAAAIPFLGLARYEQYF. The CDR3 DNA reads TGCAGCGTTGAGGCGGCTGCCATACCGTTTTTAGGACTAGCCCGGTACGAGCAGTACTTC.

This clone was seen a single time. V usage is TRBV28 and J usage is TRBJ2-7; no firm D call. The CDR3 is 17 amino acids. V lost 5 bases, J lost 0 bases, and 20 bases lay in between. CDR1 MDHEN and CDR2 SYDVKM come from the germline V gene. CDR3: CASSIPPHSRFSYEQYF. In DNA form, the CDR3 reads TGTGCCAGCAGTATACCACCCCATAGCCGCTTCTCCTACGAGCAGTACTTC. The variable domain in full, with the rest retrieved from reference TRBV28 and TRBJ2-7, is DVKVTQSSRYLVKRTGEKVFLECVQDMDHENMFWYRQDPGLGLRLIYFSYDVKMKEKGDIPEGYSVSREKKERFSLILESASTNQTSMYLCASSIPPHSRFSYEQYFGPGTRLTVT.

This clone was observed a few times. The chain links TRBV10-3 to TRBJ1-1, with a weak D call TRBD1 (5 bases). CDR3 size: 16 residues. The V and J ends lost 10 bases and 2 bases respectively, with 23 bases between them. CDR1 is ENHRY and CDR2 is SYGVKD in the germline V gene. CDR3 in amino acids: CASITGTGGSNTEAFF. The CDR3 DNA reads TGTGCCAGCATAACCGGGACGGGGGGAAGTAACACTGAAGCTTTCTTT.

This clone was seen a single time. The chain couples TRBV19 to TRBJ2-7, with 8 bases aligning to TRBD1. Unmatched junction bases numbered 4, after V lost 5 bases and J lost 4 bases. This CDR3 has 13 residues. Germline V lookup: CDR1 LNHDA, CDR2 SQIVND (reference sequence). CDR3 bases: TGTGCCAGTAGTTTAACAGGGGGATACGAGCAGTACTTC. Its translation: CASSLTGGYEQYF. The complete variable domain, with remaining parts taken from reference TRBV19 and TRBJ2-7, reads DGGITQSPKYLFRKEGQNVTLSCEQNLNHDAMYWYRQDPGQGLRLIYYSQIVNDFQKGDIAEGYSVSREKKESFPLTVTSAQKNPTAFYLCASSLTGGYEQYFGPGTRLTVT.